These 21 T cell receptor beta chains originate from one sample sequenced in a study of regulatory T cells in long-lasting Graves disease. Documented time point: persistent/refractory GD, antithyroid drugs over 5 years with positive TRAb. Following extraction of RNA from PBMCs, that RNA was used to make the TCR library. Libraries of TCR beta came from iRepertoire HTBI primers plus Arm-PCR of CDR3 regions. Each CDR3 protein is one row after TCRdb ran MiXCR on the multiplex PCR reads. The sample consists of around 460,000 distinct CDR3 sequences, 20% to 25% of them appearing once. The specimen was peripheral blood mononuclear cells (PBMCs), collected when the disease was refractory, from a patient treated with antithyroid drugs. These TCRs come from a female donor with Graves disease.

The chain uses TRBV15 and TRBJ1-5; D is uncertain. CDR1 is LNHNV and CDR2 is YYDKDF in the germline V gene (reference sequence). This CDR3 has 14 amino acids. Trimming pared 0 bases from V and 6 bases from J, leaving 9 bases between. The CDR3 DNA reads TGTGCCACCAGCAGAGATAAGTTGGGTCAGCCCCAGCATTTT. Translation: CATSRDKLGQPQHF. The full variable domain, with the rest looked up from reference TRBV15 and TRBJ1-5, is DAMVIQNPRYQVTQFGKPVTLSCSQTLNHNVMYWYQQKSSQAPKLLFHYYDKDFNNEADTPDNFQSRRPNTSFCFLDIRSPGLGDTAMYLCATSRDKLGQPQHFGDGTRLSIL.

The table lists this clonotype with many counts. CDR3 sequence reads: CASSYSRDTGELFF. CDR3 sequence (DNA): TGTGCCAGCAGTTACTCCAGGGACACCGGGGAGCTGTTTTTT. The J gene is TRBJ2-2, the V gene TRBV6-2 or TRBV6-3; D possibly corresponds to TRBD1 (5 bases). Germline V gives CDR1 MNHEY, CDR2 SVGEGT. This CDR3 is built from 14 residues. V was pared by 0 bases and J by 3 bases, with 5 bases between.

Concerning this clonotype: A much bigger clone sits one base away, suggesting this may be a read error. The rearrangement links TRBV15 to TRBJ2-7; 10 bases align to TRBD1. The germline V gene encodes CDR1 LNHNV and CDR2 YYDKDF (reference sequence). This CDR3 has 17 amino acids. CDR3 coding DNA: TGTGCCAGCAGCAGTCCCTCGTCCGGGACAGGGGACCACGAGCAGCACTTC. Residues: CASSSPSSGTGDHEQHF.

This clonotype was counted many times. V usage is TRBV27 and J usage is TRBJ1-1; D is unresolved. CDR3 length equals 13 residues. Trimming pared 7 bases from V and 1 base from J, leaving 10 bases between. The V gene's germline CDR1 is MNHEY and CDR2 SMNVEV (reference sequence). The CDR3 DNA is TGTGCCAGCAAGAGGGAGAGGAACACTGAAGCTTTCTTT. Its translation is CASKRERNTEAFF.

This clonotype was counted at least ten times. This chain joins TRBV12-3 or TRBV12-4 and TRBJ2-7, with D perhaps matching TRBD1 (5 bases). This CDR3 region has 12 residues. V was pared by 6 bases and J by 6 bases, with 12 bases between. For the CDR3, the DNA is TGTGCCAGCAGCAGCGACAGTCTCGAGCAGTACTTC. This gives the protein CASSSDSLEQYF.

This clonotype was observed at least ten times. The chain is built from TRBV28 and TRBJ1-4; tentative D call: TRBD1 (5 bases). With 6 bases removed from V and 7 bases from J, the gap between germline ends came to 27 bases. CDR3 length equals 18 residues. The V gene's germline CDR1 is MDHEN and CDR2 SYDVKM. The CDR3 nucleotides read TGTGCCAGCAGCCCCCCAATCGGTATACAGGCCTACCCTGAAAAACTGTTTTTT. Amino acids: CASSPPIGIQAYPEKLFF.

The CDR3 loop is CASSRTRGQKNYEQYF. Written as DNA, the CDR3 is TGCGCCAGCAGCCGCACCCGGGGACAGAAGAACTACGAGCAGTACTTC. The gene calls are TRBV4-1 and TRBJ2-7; 7 nucleotides align to TRBD1. The CDR3 has 16 amino acids. Germline loops: CDR1 MGHRA, CDR2 YSYEKL. Germline trimming cut 4 bases from V and 3 bases from J; bases unmatched to any gene: 12.

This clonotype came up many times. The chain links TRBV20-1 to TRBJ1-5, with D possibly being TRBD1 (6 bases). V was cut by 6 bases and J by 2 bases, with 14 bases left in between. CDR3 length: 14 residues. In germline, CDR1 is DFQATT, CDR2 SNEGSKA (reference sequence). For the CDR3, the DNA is TGCAGTGCCCGCAGGGGAGATGGCAATCAGCCCCAGCATTTT. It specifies CSARRGDGNQPQHF.

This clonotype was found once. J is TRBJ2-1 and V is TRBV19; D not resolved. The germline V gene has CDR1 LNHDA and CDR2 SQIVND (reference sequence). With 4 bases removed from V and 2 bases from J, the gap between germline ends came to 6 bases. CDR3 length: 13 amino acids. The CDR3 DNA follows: TGTGCCAGTAGTACTGACACCTACAATGAGCAGTTCTTC. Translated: CASSTDTYNEQFF.

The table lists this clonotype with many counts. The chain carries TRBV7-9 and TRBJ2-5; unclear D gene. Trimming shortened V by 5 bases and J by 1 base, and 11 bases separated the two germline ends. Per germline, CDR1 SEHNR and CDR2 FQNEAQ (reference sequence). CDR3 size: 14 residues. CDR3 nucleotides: TGTGCCAGCAGCCCCTACAGCCTCCAAGAGACCCAGTACTTC. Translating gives CASSPYSLQETQYF.

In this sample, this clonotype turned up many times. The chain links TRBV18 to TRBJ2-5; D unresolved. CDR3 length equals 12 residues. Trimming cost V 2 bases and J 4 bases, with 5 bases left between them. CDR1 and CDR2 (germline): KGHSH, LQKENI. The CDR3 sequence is CASSPDLETQYF. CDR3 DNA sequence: TGTGCCAGCTCACCAGATTTAGAGACCCAGTACTTC. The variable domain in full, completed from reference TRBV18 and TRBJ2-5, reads NAGVMQNPRHLVRRRGQEARLRCSPMKGHSHVYWYRQLPEEGLKFMVYLQKENIIDESGMPKERFSAEFPKEGPSILRIQQVVRGDSAAYFCASSPDLETQYFGPGTRLLVL.

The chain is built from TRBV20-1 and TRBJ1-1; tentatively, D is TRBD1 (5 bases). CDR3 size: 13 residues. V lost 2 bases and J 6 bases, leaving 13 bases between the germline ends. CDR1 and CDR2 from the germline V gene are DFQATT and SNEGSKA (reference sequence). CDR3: CSARRSGWAEAFF. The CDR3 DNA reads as TGCAGTGCTAGACGTTCAGGGTGGGCTGAAGCTTTCTTT.

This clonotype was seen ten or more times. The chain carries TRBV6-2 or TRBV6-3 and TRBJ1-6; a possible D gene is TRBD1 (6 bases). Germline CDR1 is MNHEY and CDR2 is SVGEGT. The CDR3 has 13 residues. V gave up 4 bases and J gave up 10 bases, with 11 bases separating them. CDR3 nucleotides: TGTGCCAGCAGTTCCACAGGGACCTCACCCCTCCACTTT. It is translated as CASSSTGTSPLHF.

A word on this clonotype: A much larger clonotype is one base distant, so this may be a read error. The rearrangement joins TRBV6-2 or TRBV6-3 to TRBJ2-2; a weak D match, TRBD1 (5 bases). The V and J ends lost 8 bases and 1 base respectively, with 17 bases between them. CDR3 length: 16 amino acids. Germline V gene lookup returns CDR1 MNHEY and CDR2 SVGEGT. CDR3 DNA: TGTGCCAGCGACCAACACGACAGTCTGAACACCGGGGAGCTGTTTTTT. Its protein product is CASDQHDSLNTGELFF.

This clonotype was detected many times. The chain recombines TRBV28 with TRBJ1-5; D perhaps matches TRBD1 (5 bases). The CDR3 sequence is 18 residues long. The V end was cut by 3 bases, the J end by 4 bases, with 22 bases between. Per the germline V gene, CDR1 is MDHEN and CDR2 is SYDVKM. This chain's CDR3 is CASSFLVGSGEMNQPQHF. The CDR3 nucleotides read TGTGCCAGCAGTTTTTTGGTCGGCTCGGGGGAAATGAATCAGCCCCAGCATTTT.

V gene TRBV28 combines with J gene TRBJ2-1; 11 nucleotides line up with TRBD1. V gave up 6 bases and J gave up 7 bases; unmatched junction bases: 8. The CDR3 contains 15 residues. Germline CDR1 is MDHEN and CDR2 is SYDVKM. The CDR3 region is CASRRTGGVGNEQFF. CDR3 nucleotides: TGTGCCAGCAGGAGGACAGGGGGCGTAGGTAATGAGCAGTTCTTC.

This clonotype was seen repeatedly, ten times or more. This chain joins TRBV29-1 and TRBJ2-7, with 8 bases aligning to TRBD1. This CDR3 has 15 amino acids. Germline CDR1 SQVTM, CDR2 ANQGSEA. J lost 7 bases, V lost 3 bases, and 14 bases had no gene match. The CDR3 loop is CSVDAGTGRLEEQYF. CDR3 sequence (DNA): TGCAGCGTTGATGCTGGGACAGGACGCCTAGAGGAGCAGTACTTC.

The chain's CDR3 is CASSPRTGGGETQYF. The CDR3 DNA reads as TGTGCCAGCAGCCCCCGGACAGGGGGCGGCGAGACCCAGTACTTC. V gene TRBV9 combines with J gene TRBJ2-5, with 11 bases identical to TRBD1. V lost 4 bases, J lost 5 bases, and 7 bases stayed unmatched. Germline CDR1 reads SGDLS; CDR2 reads YYNGEE. The length of the CDR3 is 15 residues.

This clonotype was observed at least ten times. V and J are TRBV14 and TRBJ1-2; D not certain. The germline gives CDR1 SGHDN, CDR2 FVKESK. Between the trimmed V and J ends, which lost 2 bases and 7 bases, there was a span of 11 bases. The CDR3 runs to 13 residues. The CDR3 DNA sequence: TGTGCCAGCAGCCAAATTTCGACATTTGGCTACACCTTC. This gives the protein CASSQISTFGYTF.

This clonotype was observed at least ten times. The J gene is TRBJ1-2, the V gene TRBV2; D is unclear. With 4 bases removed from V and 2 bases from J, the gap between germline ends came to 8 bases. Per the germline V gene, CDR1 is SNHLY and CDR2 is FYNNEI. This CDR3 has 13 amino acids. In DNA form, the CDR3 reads TGTGCCAGCAGTGTGAAAGGGAACTATGGCTACACCTTC. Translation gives CASSVKGNYGYTF.

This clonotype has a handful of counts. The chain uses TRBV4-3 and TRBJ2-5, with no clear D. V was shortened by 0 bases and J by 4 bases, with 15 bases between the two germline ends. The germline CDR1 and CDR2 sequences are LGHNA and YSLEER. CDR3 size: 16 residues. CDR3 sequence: CASSQDLNTLPETQYF. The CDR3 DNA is TGCGCCAGCAGCCAAGATCTAAACACGCTACCAGAGACCCAGTACTTC.